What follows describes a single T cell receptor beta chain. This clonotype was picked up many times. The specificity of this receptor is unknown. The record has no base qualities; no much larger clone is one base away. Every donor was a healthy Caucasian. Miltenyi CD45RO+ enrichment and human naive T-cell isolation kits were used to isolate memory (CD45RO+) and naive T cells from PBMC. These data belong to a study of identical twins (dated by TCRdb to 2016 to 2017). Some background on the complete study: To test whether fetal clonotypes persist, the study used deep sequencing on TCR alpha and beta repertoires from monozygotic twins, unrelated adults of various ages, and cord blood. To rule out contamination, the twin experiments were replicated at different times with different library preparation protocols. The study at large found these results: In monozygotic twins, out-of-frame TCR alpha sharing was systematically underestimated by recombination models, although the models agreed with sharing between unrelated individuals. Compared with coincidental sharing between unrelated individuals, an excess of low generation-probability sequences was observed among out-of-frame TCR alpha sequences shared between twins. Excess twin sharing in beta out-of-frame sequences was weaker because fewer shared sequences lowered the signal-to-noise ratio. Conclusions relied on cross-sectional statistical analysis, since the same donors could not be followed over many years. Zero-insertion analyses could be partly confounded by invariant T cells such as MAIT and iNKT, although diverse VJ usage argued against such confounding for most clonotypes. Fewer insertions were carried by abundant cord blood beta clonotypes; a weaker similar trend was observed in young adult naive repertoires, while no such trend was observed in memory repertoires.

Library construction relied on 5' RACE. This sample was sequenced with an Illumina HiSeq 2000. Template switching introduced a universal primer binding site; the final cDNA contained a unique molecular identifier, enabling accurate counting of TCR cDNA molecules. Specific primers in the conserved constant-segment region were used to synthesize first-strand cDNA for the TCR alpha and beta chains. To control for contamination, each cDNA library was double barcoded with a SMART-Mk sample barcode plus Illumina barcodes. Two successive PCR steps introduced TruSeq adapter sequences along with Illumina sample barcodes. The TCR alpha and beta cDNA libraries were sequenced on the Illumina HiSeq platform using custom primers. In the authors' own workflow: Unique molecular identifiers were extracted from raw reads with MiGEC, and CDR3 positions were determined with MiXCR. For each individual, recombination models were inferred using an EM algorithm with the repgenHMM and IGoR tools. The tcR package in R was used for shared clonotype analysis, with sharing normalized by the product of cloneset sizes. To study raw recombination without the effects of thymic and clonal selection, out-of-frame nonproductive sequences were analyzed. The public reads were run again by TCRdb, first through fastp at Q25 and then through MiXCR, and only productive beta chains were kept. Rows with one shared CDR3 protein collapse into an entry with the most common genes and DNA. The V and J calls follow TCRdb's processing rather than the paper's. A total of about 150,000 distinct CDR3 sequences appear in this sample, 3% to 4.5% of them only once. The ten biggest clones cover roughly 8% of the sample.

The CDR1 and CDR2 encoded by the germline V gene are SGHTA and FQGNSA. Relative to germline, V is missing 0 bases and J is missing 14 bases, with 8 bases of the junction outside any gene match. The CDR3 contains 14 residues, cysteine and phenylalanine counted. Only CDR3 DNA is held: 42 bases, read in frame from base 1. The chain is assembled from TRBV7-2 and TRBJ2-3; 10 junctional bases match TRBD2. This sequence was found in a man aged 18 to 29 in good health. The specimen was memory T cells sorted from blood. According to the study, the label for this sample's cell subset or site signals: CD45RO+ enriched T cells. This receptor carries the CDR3 CASSLAASGSSGYF. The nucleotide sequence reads TGTGCCAGCAGCTTAGCGGCTAGCGGGAGTAGTGGGTATTTT.